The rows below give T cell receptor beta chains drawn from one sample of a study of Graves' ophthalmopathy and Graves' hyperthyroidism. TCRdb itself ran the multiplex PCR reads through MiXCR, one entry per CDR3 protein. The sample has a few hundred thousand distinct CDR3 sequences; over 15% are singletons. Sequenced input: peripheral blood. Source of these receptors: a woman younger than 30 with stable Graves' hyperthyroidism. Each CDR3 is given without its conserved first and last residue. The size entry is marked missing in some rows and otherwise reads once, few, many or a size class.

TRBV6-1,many,ASSELMSNQPQH
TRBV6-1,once,ASTVRGQPQH
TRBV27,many,ASSRARGNTIY
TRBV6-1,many,ASSEGTSGAYEQY
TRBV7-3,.,GSSLGRLNTEAF
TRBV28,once,ASTQMAGGPLYEQY
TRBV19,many,ASSIVALQGAEAF
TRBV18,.,ASSPPGQYATNEKLF
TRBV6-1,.,ASTERDRQY
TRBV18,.,ASSPGQGARGTGELF